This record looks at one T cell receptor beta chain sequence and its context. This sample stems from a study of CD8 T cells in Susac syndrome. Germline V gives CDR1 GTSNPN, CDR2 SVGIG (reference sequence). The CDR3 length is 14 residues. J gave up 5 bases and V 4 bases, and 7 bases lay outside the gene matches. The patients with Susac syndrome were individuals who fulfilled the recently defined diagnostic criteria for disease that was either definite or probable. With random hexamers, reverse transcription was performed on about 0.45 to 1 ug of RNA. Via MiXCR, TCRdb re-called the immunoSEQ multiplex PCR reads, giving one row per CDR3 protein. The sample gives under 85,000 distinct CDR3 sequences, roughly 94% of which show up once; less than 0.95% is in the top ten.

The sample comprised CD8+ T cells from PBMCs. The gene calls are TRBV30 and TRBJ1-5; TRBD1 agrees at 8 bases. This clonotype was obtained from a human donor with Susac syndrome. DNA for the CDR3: TGTGCCTGGACAACTGGACAGGGTCATCAGCCCCAGCATTTT. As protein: CAWTTGQGHQPQHF.